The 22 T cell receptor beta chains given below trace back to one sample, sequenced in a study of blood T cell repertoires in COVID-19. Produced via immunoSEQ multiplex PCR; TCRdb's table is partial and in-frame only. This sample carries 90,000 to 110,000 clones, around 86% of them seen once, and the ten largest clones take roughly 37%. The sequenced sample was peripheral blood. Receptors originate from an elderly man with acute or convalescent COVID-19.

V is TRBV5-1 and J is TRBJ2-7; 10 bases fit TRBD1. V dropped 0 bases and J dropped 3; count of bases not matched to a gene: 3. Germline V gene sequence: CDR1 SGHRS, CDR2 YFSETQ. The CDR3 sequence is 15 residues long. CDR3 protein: CASSLETGGNYEQYF. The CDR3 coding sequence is TGCGCCAGCAGCTTGGAGACAGGGGGCAACTACGAGCAGTACTTC.

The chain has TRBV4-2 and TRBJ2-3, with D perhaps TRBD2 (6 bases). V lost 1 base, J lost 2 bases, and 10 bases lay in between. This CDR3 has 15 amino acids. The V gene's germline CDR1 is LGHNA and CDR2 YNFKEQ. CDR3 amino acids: CASSQGRGFTDTQYF. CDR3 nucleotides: TGTGCCAGCAGCCAAGGGAGGGGTTTCACAGATACGCAGTATTTT.

CDR3 in amino acids: CAISEWGTGDGYTF. The CDR3 DNA reads TGTGCCATCAGTGAGTGGGGGACAGGGGATGGCTACACCTTC. The V and J genes are TRBV10-3 and TRBJ1-2, with 10 positions matching TRBD1. J gave up 6 bases and V 1 base, and 2 bases lay outside the gene matches. The length of the CDR3 is 14 residues. The germline V gene encodes CDR1 ENHRY and CDR2 SYGVKD.

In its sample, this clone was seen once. The CDR3 reads CASSFLDYRDSYGYTF. As DNA, the CDR3 is TGTGCCAGTAGTTTTTTGGATTATCGGGACAGTTATGGCTACACCTTC. This chain joins TRBV19 and TRBJ1-2; 7 bases align to TRBD1. The CDR3 covers 16 residues. Germline V gene lookup returns CDR1 LNHDA and CDR2 SQIVND (reference sequence). After removal of 5 bases from V and 5 bases from J, the junction contained 14 bases not matched to a gene.

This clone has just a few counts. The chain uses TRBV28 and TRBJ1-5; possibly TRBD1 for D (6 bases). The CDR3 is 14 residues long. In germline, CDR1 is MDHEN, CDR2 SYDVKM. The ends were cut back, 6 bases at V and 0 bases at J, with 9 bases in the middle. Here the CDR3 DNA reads TGTGCCAGCAGCACAGGGCTTAGCAATCAGCCCCAGCATTTT. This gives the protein CASSTGLSNQPQHF.

The CDR3 bases are TGTGCCAGCGGATCGGGACAGGGTCTCTACGAGCAGTACTTC. Translated: CASGSGQGLYEQYF. This chain joins TRBV6-5 and TRBJ2-7, with 9 bases matching TRBD1. With 8 bases clipped from V and 3 bases from J, the junction kept 8 bases outside the gene matches. The germline gives CDR1 MNHEY, CDR2 SVGAGI. The CDR3 spans 14 residues.

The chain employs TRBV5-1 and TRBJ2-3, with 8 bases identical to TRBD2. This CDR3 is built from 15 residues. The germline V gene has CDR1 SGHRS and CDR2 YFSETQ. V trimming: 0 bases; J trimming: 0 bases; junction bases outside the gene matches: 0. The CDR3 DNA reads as TGCGCCAGCAGCTTGGTAGCGGGGAGCACAGATACGCAGTATTTT. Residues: CASSLVAGSTDTQYF.

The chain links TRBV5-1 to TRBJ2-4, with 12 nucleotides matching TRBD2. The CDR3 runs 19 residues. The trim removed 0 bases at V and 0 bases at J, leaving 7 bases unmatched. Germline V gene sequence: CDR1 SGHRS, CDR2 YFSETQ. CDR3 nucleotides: TGCGCCAGCAGCTTGGATCCCCGACTAGCGGGGGTAGCCAAAAACATTCAGTACTTC. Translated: CASSLDPRLAGVAKNIQYF.

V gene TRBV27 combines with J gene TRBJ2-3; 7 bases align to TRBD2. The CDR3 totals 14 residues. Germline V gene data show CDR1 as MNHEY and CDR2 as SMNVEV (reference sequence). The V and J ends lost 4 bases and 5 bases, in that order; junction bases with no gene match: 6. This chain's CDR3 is CASSSTLAQDTQYF. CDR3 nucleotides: TGTGCCAGCAGTTCCACACTAGCGCAAGATACGCAGTATTTT.

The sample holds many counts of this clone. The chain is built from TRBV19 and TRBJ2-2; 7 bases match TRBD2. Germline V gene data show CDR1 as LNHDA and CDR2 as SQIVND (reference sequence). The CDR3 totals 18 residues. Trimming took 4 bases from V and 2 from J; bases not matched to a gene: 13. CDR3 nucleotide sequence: TGTGCCAGTAGTACCCGCCGTGGGCTAGCGGTAAACACCGGGGAGCTGTTTTTT. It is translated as CASSTRRGLAVNTGELFF.

CDR3 residues: CASSSSGTSGPYNEQFF. In DNA, the CDR3 is TGTGCCAGCAGTTCATCAGGGACTAGCGGCCCCTACAATGAGCAGTTCTTC. This chain uses TRBV25-1 with TRBJ2-1; 11 bases line up with TRBD2. Trimming took 5 bases from V and 2 from J; bases not matched to a gene: 8. CDR1 and CDR2 from the germline V gene are MGHDK and SYGVNS. This CDR3 comprises 17 residues.

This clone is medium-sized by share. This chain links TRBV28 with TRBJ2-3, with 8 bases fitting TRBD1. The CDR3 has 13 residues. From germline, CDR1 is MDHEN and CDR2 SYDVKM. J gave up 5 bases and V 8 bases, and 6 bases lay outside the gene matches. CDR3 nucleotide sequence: TGTGCCAGCTCTAGGACAGGGCTAGATACGCAGTATTTT. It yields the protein CASSRTGLDTQYF.

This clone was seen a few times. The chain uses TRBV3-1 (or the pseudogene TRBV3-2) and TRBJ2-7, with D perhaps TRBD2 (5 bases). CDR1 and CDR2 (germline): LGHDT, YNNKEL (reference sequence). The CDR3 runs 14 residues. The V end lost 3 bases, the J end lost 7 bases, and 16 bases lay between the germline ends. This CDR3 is CASSHPARVSEQYF. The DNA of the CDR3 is TGTGCCAGCAGCCACCCCGCGCGGGTTAGTGAGCAGTACTTC.

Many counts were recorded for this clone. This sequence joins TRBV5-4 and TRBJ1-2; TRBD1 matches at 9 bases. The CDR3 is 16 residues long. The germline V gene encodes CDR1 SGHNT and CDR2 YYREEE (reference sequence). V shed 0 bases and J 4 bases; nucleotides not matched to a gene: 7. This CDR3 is CASSLVGTGISYGYTF. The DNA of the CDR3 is TGTGCCAGCAGCTTGGTAGGGACAGGGATTAGCTATGGCTACACCTTC. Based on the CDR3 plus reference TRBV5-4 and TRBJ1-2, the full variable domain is ETGVTQSPTHLIKTRGQQVTLRCSSQSGHNTVSWYQQALGQGPQFIFQYYREEENGRGNFPPRFSGLQFPNYSSELNVNALELDDSALYLCASSLVGTGISYGYTFGSGTRLTVV.

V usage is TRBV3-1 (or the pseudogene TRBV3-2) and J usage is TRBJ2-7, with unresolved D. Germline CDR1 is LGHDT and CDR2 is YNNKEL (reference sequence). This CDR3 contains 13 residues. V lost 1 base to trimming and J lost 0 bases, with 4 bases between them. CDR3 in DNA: TGTGCCAGCAGCCAAGGCAGCTCCTACGAGCAGTACTTC. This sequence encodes CASSQGSSYEQYF.

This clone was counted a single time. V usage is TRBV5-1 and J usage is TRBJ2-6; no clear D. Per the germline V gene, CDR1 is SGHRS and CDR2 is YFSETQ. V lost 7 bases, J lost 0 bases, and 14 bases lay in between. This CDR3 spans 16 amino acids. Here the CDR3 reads CASSEALLSGANVLTF. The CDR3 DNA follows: TGCGCCAGCTCTGAAGCACTCCTCTCTGGGGCCAACGTCCTGACTTTC.

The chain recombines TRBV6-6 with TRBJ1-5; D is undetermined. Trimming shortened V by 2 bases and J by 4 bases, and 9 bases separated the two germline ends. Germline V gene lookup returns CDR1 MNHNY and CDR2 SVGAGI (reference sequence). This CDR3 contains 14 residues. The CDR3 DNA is TGTGCCAGCAGTTACGGGCAGCCAAATCAGCCCCAGCATTTT. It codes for CASSYGQPNQPQHF.

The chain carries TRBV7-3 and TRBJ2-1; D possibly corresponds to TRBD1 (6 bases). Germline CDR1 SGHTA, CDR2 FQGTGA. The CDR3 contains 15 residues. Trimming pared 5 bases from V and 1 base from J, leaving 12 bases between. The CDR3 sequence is CASSPRTESYNEQFF. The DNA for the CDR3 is TGTGCCAGCAGCCCCCGGACAGAGTCCTACAATGAGCAGTTCTTC.

CDR3 nucleotides: TGTGCCAGCACGGGGGGAATGAATTCACCCCTCCACTTT. It encodes CASTGGMNSPLHF. V is TRBV3-1 (or the pseudogene TRBV3-2) and J is TRBJ1-6, with a possible D match to TRBD1 (5 bases). The V end was cut by 7 bases, the J end by 7 bases, with 11 bases between. The length of the CDR3 is 13 residues. CDR1 is LGHDT and CDR2 is YNNKEL in the germline V gene (reference sequence).

The CDR3 region has the DNA TGTGCCAGCAGTGAAGAAGAGGGACTGCCCCAGCATTTT. Protein sequence: CASSEEEGLPQHF. This rearrangement joins TRBV2 to TRBJ1-5; perhaps TRBD1 as D (5 bases). V gave up 1 base and J gave up 9 bases, with 10 bases separating them. CDR3 length equals 13 residues. Germline V lookup: CDR1 SNHLY, CDR2 FYNNEI.

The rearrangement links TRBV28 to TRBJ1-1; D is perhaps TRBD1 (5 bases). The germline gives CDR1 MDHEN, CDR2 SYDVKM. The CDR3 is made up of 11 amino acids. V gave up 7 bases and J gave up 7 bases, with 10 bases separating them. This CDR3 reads CASTGGNEAFF. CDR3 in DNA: TGTGCCAGCACGGGGGGAAATGAAGCTTTCTTT.

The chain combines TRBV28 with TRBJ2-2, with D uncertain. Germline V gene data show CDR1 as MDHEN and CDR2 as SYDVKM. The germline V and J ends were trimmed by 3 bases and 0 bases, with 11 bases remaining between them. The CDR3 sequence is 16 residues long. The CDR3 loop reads CASSFSIMANTGELFF. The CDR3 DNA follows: TGTGCCAGCAGTTTTAGTATCATGGCGAACACCGGGGAGCTGTTTTTT. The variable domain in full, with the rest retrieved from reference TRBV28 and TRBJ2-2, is DVKVTQSSRYLVKRTGEKVFLECVQDMDHENMFWYRQDPGLGLRLIYFSYDVKMKEKGDIPEGYSVSREKKERFSLILESASTNQTSMYLCASSFSIMANTGELFFGEGSRLTVL.